Following are 16 T cell receptor beta chains from one sample sequenced in a study of molecular identifiers for immune sequencing clone quantification. A single record per CDR3 protein comes from TCRdb applying MiXCR to the PCR reads. The sample has around 89,000 distinct CDR3 sequences; roughly 19% are singletons. The sample comprised naive CD8+ T cells from blood, with Jurkat cell RNA spiked in. Sample subset: FACS-sorted CD8+CD4-CCR7+CD45RA+ naive T cells. The source is a human donor in good health. Some libraries in this study had Jurkat cell RNA spiked in.

Many counts were recorded for this clonotype. The chain recombines TRBV19 with TRBJ2-1, with a weak D call TRBD2 (5 bases). Between the trimmed V and J ends, which lost 3 bases and 4 bases, there was a span of 16 bases. This CDR3 contains 16 residues. Germline loops: CDR1 LNHDA, CDR2 SQIVND (reference sequence). CDR3 DNA sequence: TGTGCCAGTAGTATCTCCCACTACCCGGGGTACAATGAGCAGTTCTTC. This sequence encodes CASSISHYPGYNEQFF.

This clonotype was detected ten times or more. V and J are TRBV20-1 and TRBJ2-6; 12 bases map to TRBD1. J gave up 2 bases and V 1 base, and 6 bases lay outside the gene matches. CDR3 length: 18 residues. CDR1 and CDR2 (germline): DFQATT, SNEGSKA (reference sequence). The CDR3 is CSARGGWDRGPGANVLTF. The CDR3 coding sequence is TGCAGTGCTAGAGGGGGGTGGGACAGGGGGCCTGGGGCCAACGTCCTGACTTTC.

Ten or more counts support this clonotype. The CDR3 loop reads CASSDLTEAFF. The CDR3 DNA reads TGCGCCAGCAGCGACCTCACTGAAGCTTTCTTT. The chain has TRBV5-1 and TRBJ1-1; D unresolved. There are 11 residues in the CDR3. Germline-derived CDR1 and CDR2 are SGHRS and YFSETQ. Trimming took 4 bases from V and 4 from J, leaving 5 bases between them.

There are many counts of this clonotype. V usage is TRBV27 and J usage is TRBJ2-3; 9 bases align to TRBD2. This CDR3 has 15 amino acids. Per the germline V gene, CDR1 is MNHEY and CDR2 is SMNVEV (reference sequence). With V trimmed by 4 bases and J by 2 bases, 4 bases remained unmatched. As DNA, the CDR3 is TGTGCCAGCAGTTCAAGCGGGGGGATCACAGATACGCAGTATTTT. Translated, it gives CASSSSGGITDTQYF.

This clonotype was recorded at least ten times. The chain's CDR3 is CASSLAGSGANVLTF. Here the CDR3 DNA reads TGTGCCAGCAGTTTAGCGGGGTCTGGGGCCAACGTCCTGACTTTC. This chain joins TRBV12-3 or TRBV12-4 and TRBJ2-6; D gene unclear. The CDR3 extends over 15 amino acids. Trimming took 0 bases from V and 1 from J, leaving 4 bases between them.

This clonotype was counted at least ten times. The chain couples TRBV28 to TRBJ2-2; tentative D call: TRBD1 (6 bases). V shed 1 base and J shed 3 bases, with 12 bases lying between them. This CDR3 contains 16 residues. Germline V gene lookup returns CDR1 MDHEN and CDR2 SYDVKM. The CDR3 coding sequence is TGTGCCAGCAGTTTATCCTCGGACAGCTACACCGGGGAGCTGTTTTTT. Translated: CASSLSSDSYTGELFF.

With regard to this clonotype: A much larger clone differs from this one at a single base, so this may be a read error. The chain joins TRBV5-3 to TRBJ2-7, with D unclear. TRBV5-3 is flagged as an ORF with uncertain function. The CDR3 sequence is 14 residues long. V lost 8 bases, J lost 0 bases, and 15 bases lay in between. CDR3 amino acids: CASGLVGNSYEQYF. CDR3 bases: TGTGCCAGCGGCTTGGTGGGGAACTCCTACGAGCAGTACTTC.

This clonotype was counted at least ten times. The chain employs TRBV3-1 and TRBJ2-5; D gene ambiguous. Per the germline V gene, CDR1 is LGHDT and CDR2 is YNNKEL (reference sequence). CDR3 length: 12 residues. The V and J ends lost 5 bases and 3 bases respectively, with 7 bases between them. The chain's CDR3 is CASSFREETQYF. CDR3 sequence (DNA): TGTGCCAGCAGCTTTCGGGAAGAGACCCAGTACTTC.

This clonotype was detected many times. This chain uses TRBV4-2 with TRBJ1-2; D may be TRBD1 (6 bases). Germline CDR1 reads LGHNA; CDR2 reads YNFKEQ. The V end was cut by 3 bases, the J end by 2 bases, with 13 bases between. The CDR3 is 15 residues long. The CDR3 DNA reads TGTGCCAGCAGCCAGTTGGGACATCTAAACTATGGCTACACCTTC. Residues: CASSQLGHLNYGYTF.

This clonotype was seen many times. V and J are TRBV6-4 and TRBJ1-6; the D gene is possibly TRBD1 (5 bases). V lost 3 bases and J lost 9, with 12 bases in between. The CDR3 length is 14 residues. Germline values: CDR1 MRHNA, CDR2 SNTAGT. CDR3 DNA sequence: TGTGCCAGCAGTGAGGGCAGGGTTGGTTCACCCCTCCACTTT. This codes for CASSEGRVGSPLHF.

This clonotype has ten or more counts. The V and J genes are TRBV7-9 and TRBJ1-6; D is ambiguous. The length of the CDR3 is 13 residues. CDR1 and CDR2 from the germline V gene are SEHNR and FQNEAQ (reference sequence). V was pared by 8 bases and J by 9 bases, with 14 bases between. Written as DNA, the CDR3 is TGTGCCAGCGGAGGAGGGCCGGCTTCACCCCTCCACTTT. Translated: CASGGGPASPLHF.

This clonotype was counted at least ten times. The chain couples TRBV5-6 to TRBJ2-2; D may be TRBD1 or TRBD2 (5 bases each). CDR3 length: 14 amino acids. V gave up 6 bases and J gave up 7 bases, with 16 bases separating them. Germline V gene data show CDR1 as SGHDT and CDR2 as YYEEEE. In DNA form, the CDR3 reads TGTGCCAGCAACACGGGACCTCTGATCGGGGAGCTGTTTTTT. This gives the protein CASNTGPLIGELFF.

This clonotype was detected ten times or more. The chain links TRBV30 to TRBJ1-5, with 11 bases aligning to TRBD1. J lost 7 bases, V lost 3 bases, and 5 bases had no gene match. Germline CDR1 is GTSNPN and CDR2 is SVGIG (reference sequence). The CDR3 sequence is 14 residues long. The CDR3 spells CAWSPGQGGQPQHF. The CDR3 bases are TGTGCCTGGAGCCCGGGACAGGGGGGACAGCCCCAGCATTTT.

This clonotype has at least ten counts. V is TRBV6-2 or TRBV6-3 and J is TRBJ2-3; D is uncertain. The CDR3 spans 15 residues. From germline, CDR1 is MNHEY and CDR2 SVGEGT. Between the trimmed V and J ends, which lost 2 bases and 0 bases, there was a span of 9 bases. The CDR3 sequence is CASSYAKYSTDTQYF. The CDR3, as DNA: TGTGCCAGCAGTTACGCGAAATATAGCACAGATACGCAGTATTTT.

This clonotype came up many times. The chain combines TRBV27 with TRBJ1-5; 10 positions match TRBD1. The junction had 5 bases not matched to a gene; V was cut back by 6 bases and J by 3 bases. The CDR3 has 15 residues. In germline, CDR1 is MNHEY, CDR2 SMNVEV (reference sequence). CDR3 nucleotides: TGTGCCAGCAGCTGGGGGACAGGGGTCAATCAGCCCCAGCATTTT. This encodes CASSWGTGVNQPQHF.

This clonotype was seen at least ten times. The rearrangement uses TRBV4-3 and TRBJ1-1; D is ambiguous. Germline lookup yields CDR1 LGHNA and CDR2 YSLEER. The V end lost 3 bases, the J end lost 7 bases, and 6 bases lay between the germline ends. The CDR3 covers 11 residues. CDR3 amino acids: CASSQGGEAFF. As DNA, the CDR3 is TGCGCCAGCAGCCAGGGAGGTGAAGCTTTCTTT.